This TCR beta chain is from a study of T cell responses to AZD1222 COVID-19 vaccine. Study information: Timing groups of about 4 and about 12 weeks for second doses were pooled. Study outcomes and limitations: At baseline, just a handful of AZD1222 recipients tested seropositive. After two AZD1222 doses, spike-specific TCR breadth and depth rose versus day 0.

Assay used: immunoSEQ multiplex PCR; TCRdb lists only in-frame clones, some missing. This table has roughly 100,000 clones, over 85% appearing once. V was clipped by 1 base and J by 7 bases; unmatched bases: 7. This CDR3 is built from 15 residues. Germline V gene sequence: CDR1 SGHNT, CDR2 YENEEA. About this clone itself: What it binds is not known.

The chain joins TRBV11-3 to TRBJ2-1; 7 bases align to TRBD1. This receptor was identified in an adult in good health. The sample in question was peripheral blood, obtained on day 0 of AZD1222 vaccination. The CDR3 sequence: CASSLGGTEENEQFF. The DNA of the CDR3 is TGTGCCAGCAGCTTAGGGGGGACAGAGGAGAATGAGCAGTTCTTC.